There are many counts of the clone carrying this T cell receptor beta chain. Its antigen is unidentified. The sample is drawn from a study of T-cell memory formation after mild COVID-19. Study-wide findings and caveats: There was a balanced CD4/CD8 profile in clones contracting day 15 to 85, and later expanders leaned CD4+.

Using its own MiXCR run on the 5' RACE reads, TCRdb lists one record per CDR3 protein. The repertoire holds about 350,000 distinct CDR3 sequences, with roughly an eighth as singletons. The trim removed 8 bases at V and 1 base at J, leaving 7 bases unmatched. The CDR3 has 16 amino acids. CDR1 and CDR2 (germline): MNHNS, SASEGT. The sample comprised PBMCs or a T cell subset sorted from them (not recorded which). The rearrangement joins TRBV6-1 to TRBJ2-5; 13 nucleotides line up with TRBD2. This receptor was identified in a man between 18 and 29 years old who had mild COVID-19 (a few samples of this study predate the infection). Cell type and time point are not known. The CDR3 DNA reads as TGTGCCAGCCGACGGACTAGCGGGGGACTCCAAGAGACCCAGTACTTC. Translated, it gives CASRRTSGGLQETQYF.